Listed here is a single T cell receptor (beta chain). Which antigen it targets is not known. The record has no base qualities; no much larger clone is one base away. The library was produced with 5' RACE. The sequencing machine was an Illumina HiSeq 2500. A second 7 to 11 cycle PCR used a sample-barcoded 5' primer and a J-beta primer mix. Each TCR beta cDNA molecule received a unique molecular identifier from a template-switch 5' adaptor carrying 12 random nucleotides. At least 2.5 million CDR3-containing paired-end reads were obtained from each sample. First-strand cDNA was synthesized from all RNA with the Mint cDNA synthesis kit, primed by a TRBC-specific oligonucleotide. Following uracil-DNA glycosylase treatment, a first 18-cycle PCR with universal primers M1SS and BC2_uni_R was performed on all cDNA. As for how the authors treated the data: For normalization, 1 million high-quality reads were randomly selected from each sample, with every read carrying a distinct molecular identifier. Reads with shared molecular identifiers were discarded instead of being binned into consensus sequences. CDR3 identification, clonotype clustering and error correction used MiTCR with a Q25 quality threshold and the strictest error-elimination algorithm. A nonparametric unseen species model with Euler transformation was used to estimate lower-bound total TCR beta diversity. Clones were called with MiXCR by TCRdb after fastp trimmed the public reads at Q25, and only in-frame beta chains were retained. CDR3 protein duplicates are merged, each entry listing the most common genes and DNA. The authors' filters were not applied to this entry. In this sample the table shows 1.6 million or so distinct CDR3 sequences, roughly 32% of which occur a single time. Together, the top ten hold about 10% of the sample.

This sample was included in a study of blood T cells in healthy people across ages (dated by TCRdb to between 2014 and 2017). In the study overall: Template switching captured roughly one uniquely barcoded TCR beta cDNA molecule per two T cells in model experiments. The donors were divided into four age groups: young (average around 16 years), middle-aged (under 40), aged (roughly 66) and long-lived (roughly 88). Two additional independent replicas of 1 million unique cDNA reads from the same blood draw were analyzed for two donors (one aged 18 to 30 and one aged 80 or older). The study measured age-related changes in TCR beta repertoire diversity using deep sequencing normalized with unique cDNA molecular identifiers. Donors of different ages were randomly distributed across sequencing lanes to avoid experimental bias. Study-wide findings and limitations: Observed TCR beta diversity per million T cells fell roughly linearly with age, and a significant reduction was already apparent by age roughly 40. The CMV infection status of donors was not known, potentially confounding age-related changes in expanded clonotypes. A strong correlation was found between observed TCR beta diversity and the percentage of naive T cells measured by flow cytometry. Because profiling used bulk unsorted PBMCs, naive and antigen-experienced compartments could not be compared conclusively. Estimates of total diversity based on one million sequenced T cells were considered lower bounds and underestimates. Compared with the aged group, the long-lived group had more naive CD4+ T cells, fewer expanded clones and increased TCR diversity, suggesting age selection.

The donors were roughly 39 Caucasian individuals from Russia, aged 6 to 90 years, who were systemically healthy. Each donor gave 8 to 10 milliliters of peripheral blood, collected into EDTA-treated Vacutainer tubes. PBMCs were isolated by Ficoll-Paque density-gradient centrifugation, with at least 6.5 million obtained per sample. Total RNA, at least 6 micrograms per sample, was extracted from PBMCs with Trizol reagent. For every donor, flow cytometry on a PBMC aliquot measured the percentage of naive CD45RAhigh/CD27high T cells. V ends up 7 bases short and J 5 bases short, with an unmatched junction base count of 5. The germline V gene (reference sequence) supplies CDR1 PRHDT and CDR2 FYEKMQ. The CDR3 sequence holds 14 residues, the cysteine and phenylalanine included. Of the read, only the CDR3 DNA is kept; its 42 bases are in frame from base 1.

The TCR was taken from a woman in her 30s in good health. The chain couples TRBV13 to TRBJ1-4, with 9 middle bases fitting TRBD1. Sequenced input: blood. The nucleotides read TGTGCCAGCACCCTGACAGGGGGGAATGAAAAACTGTTTTTT. This codes for CASTLTGGNEKLFF.